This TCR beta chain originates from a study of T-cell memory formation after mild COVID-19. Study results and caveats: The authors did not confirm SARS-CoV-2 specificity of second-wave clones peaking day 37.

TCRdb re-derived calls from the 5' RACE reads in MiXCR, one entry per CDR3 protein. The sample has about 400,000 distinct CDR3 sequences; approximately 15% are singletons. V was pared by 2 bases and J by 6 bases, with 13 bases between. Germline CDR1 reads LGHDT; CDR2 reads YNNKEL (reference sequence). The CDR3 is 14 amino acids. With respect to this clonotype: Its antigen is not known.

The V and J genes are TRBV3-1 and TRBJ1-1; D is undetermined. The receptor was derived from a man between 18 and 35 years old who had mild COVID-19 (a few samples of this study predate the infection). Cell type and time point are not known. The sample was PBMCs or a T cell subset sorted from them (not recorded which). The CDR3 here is CASSQSTVAAEAFF. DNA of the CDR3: TGTGCCAGCAGCCAATCGACCGTTGCGGCTGAAGCTTTCTTT.